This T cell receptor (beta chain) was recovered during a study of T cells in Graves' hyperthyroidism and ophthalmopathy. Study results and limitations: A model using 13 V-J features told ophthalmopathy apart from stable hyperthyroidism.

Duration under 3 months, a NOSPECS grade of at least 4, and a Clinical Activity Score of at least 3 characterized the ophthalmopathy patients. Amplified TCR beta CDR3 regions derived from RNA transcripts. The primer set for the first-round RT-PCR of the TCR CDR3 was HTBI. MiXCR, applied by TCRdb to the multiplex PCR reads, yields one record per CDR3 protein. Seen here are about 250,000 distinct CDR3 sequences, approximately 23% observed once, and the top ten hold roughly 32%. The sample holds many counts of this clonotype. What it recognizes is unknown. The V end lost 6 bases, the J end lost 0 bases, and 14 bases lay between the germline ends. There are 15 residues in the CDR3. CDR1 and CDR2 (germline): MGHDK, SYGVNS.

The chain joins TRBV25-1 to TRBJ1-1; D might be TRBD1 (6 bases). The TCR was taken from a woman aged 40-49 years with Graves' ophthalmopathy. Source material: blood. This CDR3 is CASRRGGPVNTEAFF. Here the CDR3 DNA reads TGTGCCAGCAGGCGGGGGGGCCCAGTGAACACTGAAGCTTTCTTT.